This T cell receptor (beta chain) was sequenced for a study of T cells in Graves' hyperthyroidism and ophthalmopathy. An approximately 9.8 ml volume of fresh peripheral blood provided the PBMCs. The CDR3 loop spans 12 amino acids. The germline gives CDR1 DFQATT, CDR2 SNEGSKA (reference sequence). V gave up 4 bases and J gave up 6 bases, with 12 bases separating them. The source material, RNA transcripts, was used to amplify TCR beta CDR3 regions. The HTBI primer set drove a first-round RT-PCR of the TCR CDR3. Each CDR3 protein is one row after TCRdb ran MiXCR on the multiplex PCR reads. Among 400,000 or so distinct CDR3 sequences listed, 13% to 15% were seen once.

V is TRBV20-1 and J is TRBJ2-5; D gene ambiguous. Sample: blood. This receptor was obtained from a woman aged 25 to 39 with Graves' ophthalmopathy. The CDR3 here is CSANLVGKTQYF. DNA of the CDR3: TGCAGTGCTAACCTTGTTGGGAAGACCCAGTACTTC.